The 31 T cell receptor beta chains in this list originate from one sample, sequenced in a study of graft-versus-host responses after intestinal transplantation. The table came from immunoSEQ multiplex PCR; TCRdb's copy has only in-frame clones and leaves some out. The sample includes about 130,000 clones, approximately 90% of them seen just once. Their cognate antigens are unknown. The starting material was unstimulated CD4+ T cells sorted from spleen or lymph node cells, obtained before intestinal transplant. These receptors originate from a human donor who received an intestinal transplant.

CDR3 coding DNA: TGTGCCAGCAGCTTACAGCGGGGAGCGAACACCGGGGAGCTGTTTTTT. Its protein product is CASSLQRGANTGELFF. This chain connects TRBV7-2 to TRBJ2-2; 7 bases map to TRBD2. J was trimmed by 0 bases and V by 2 bases; bases with no gene match: 3. This CDR3 has 16 amino acids. From germline, CDR1 is SGHTA and CDR2 FQGNSA.

This clone was seen just once. V gene TRBV18 combines with J gene TRBJ1-6; the match to TRBD1 covers 7 bases. Per germline, CDR1 KGHSH and CDR2 LQKENI. The junction had 5 bases not matched to a gene; V was cut back by 3 bases and J by 0 bases. This CDR3 spans 17 amino acids. CDR3 nucleotide sequence: TGTGCCAGCTCACCGGGACAGATTAGCTCCTATAATTCACCCCTCCACTTT. Translation gives CASSPGQISSYNSPLHF.

This clone has just one count. The CDR3 DNA sequence: TGTGCCAGCAGCTTAACGTTTCTAGCGGGCCTACCCCAATACGAGCAGTACTTC. This translates into CASSLTFLAGLPQYEQYF. This chain joins TRBV11-1 and TRBJ2-7; 8 positions match TRBD2. In germline, CDR1 is SGHAT, CDR2 FQDESV (reference sequence). The CDR3 is 18 residues long. With 2 bases clipped from V and 4 bases from J, the junction kept 16 bases outside the gene matches.

The gene calls are TRBV5-1 and TRBJ2-1; D possibly corresponds to TRBD2 (7 bases). V was clipped by 2 bases and J by 6 bases, with 21 bases between them. This CDR3 is 17 amino acids long. CDR1 is SGHRS and CDR2 is YFSETQ in the germline V gene. This CDR3 is CASSFRGGGGPLNEQFF. The CDR3 DNA reads TGCGCCAGCAGCTTCCGGGGAGGGGGGGGGCCGCTCAATGAGCAGTTCTTC.

The CDR3: CASSLGGATNEKLFF. CDR3 DNA: TGCGCCAGCAGCTTGGGAGGGGCAACTAATGAAAAACTGTTTTTT. The rearrangement links TRBV5-1 to TRBJ1-4; possibly TRBD1 for D (5 bases). V was clipped by 0 bases and J by 0 bases, with 6 bases between them. The CDR3 spans 15 residues. CDR1 SGHRS and CDR2 YFSETQ come from the germline V gene. The variable domain in full, with the rest retrieved from reference TRBV5-1 and TRBJ1-4, is KAGVTQTPRYLIKTRGQQVTLSCSPISGHRSVSWYQQTPGQGLQFLFEYFSETQRNKGNFPGRFSGRQFSNSRSEMNVSTLELGDSALYLCASSLGGATNEKLFFGSGTQLSVL.

The chain joins TRBV2 to TRBJ2-5; D ambiguous. The germline gives CDR1 SNHLY, CDR2 FYNNEI. Trimming took 4 bases from V and 5 from J, leaving 5 bases between them. This CDR3 contains 11 residues. CDR3 DNA: TGTGCCAGCAGTGCTATGGAGACCCAGTACTTC. It is translated as CASSAMETQYF.

The chain combines TRBV7-8 with TRBJ2-1; D may correspond to TRBD1 or TRBD2 (5 bases each). CDR1 is SGHVS and CDR2 is FQNEAQ in the germline V gene. The CDR3 consists of 15 residues. Trimming left V 5 bases short and J 1 base short, with 12 bases between. The CDR3 reads CASSRGGYSYNEQFF. The CDR3 region has the DNA TGTGCCAGCAGCCGGGGCGGGTATTCCTACAATGAGCAGTTCTTC.

The chain uses TRBV7-9 and TRBJ2-1, with D tentatively TRBD1 (6 bases). The CDR3 totals 15 residues. V lost 5 bases to trimming and J lost 1 base, with 12 bases between them. Germline V CDR1 and CDR2: SEHNR, FQNEAQ (reference sequence). CDR3 nucleotide sequence: TGTGCCAGCAGCGGTCCCGGGACATCCTACAATGAGCAGTTCTTC. Its protein is CASSGPGTSYNEQFF.

Notes on this clone: One end of the junction varies from germline; a read error may be responsible. V gene TRBV5-1 combines with J gene TRBJ2-3; 8 bases match TRBD1. The CDR3 has 14 residues. Germline assignment: CDR1 SGHRS and CDR2 YFSETQ. The CDR3 DNA follows: TGCGTCAGCAGCCCTGGACAGGGAGCAGATACGCAGTATTTT. Translating it yields CVSSPGQGADTQYF.

J is TRBJ2-7 and V is TRBV6-1, with D possibly called TRBD1 or TRBD2 (6 bases each). CDR1 MNHNS and CDR2 SASEGT come from the germline V gene. This CDR3 region has 13 residues. V lost 5 bases to trimming and J lost 5 bases, with 13 bases between them. The CDR3 protein is CASSHRGAHEQYF. In DNA form, the CDR3 reads TGTGCCAGCAGTCATAGGGGGGCGCACGAGCAGTACTTC.

V usage is TRBV19 and J usage is TRBJ1-1; 7 positions agree with TRBD1. The CDR3 is made up of 15 amino acids. Germline lookup yields CDR1 LNHDA and CDR2 SQIVND (reference sequence). V dropped 5 bases and J dropped 3; count of bases not matched to a gene: 9. The CDR3: CASSPVQGSYTEAFF. Here the CDR3 DNA reads TGTGCCAGTAGTCCCGTACAGGGGAGTTACACTGAAGCTTTCTTT.

The chain joins TRBV29-1 to TRBJ1-4; D unclear. V lost 7 bases and J lost 7, with 16 bases in between. The CDR3 extends over 13 amino acids. Germline loops: CDR1 SQVTM, CDR2 ANQGSEA. CDR3 nucleotides: TGCAGCGCTGTGAAGGCGCTTACTGAAAAACTGTTTTTT. This gives the protein CSAVKALTEKLFF.

The chain uses TRBV2 and TRBJ1-2; D remains unclear. Germline lookup yields CDR1 SNHLY and CDR2 FYNNEI. Trimming took 5 bases from V and 1 from J, leaving 8 bases between them. The CDR3 has 13 residues. The CDR3 loop is CASSSTVNYGYTF. The CDR3 DNA is TGTGCCAGCAGTTCTACAGTTAACTATGGCTACACCTTC.

V and J are TRBV10-2 and TRBJ2-1; D not certain. V was shortened by 0 bases and J by 8 bases, with 8 bases between the two germline ends. The CDR3 sequence is 13 residues long. Germline values: CDR1 WSHSY, CDR2 SAAADI. The CDR3 DNA follows: TGCGCCAGCAGTGAGTCTGAGGTTGATGAGCAGTTCTTC. Translating it yields CASSESEVDEQFF.

The J gene is TRBJ2-1, the V gene TRBV9, with 12 bases lining up with TRBD2. This CDR3 is built from 16 residues. V lost 2 bases and J lost 9; bases outside the gene matches: 9. Germline CDR1 SGDLS, CDR2 YYNGEE. The CDR3 sequence: CASSVGPSGGAGEQFF. CDR3 bases: TGTGCCAGCAGCGTGGGGCCTAGCGGGGGGGCCGGTGAGCAGTTCTTC. The whole variable domain, filled in from reference TRBV9 and TRBJ2-1, reads DSGVTQTPKHLITATGQRVTLRCSPRSGDLSVYWYQQSLDQGLQFLIQYYNGEERAKGNILERFSAQQFPDLHSELNLSSLELGDSALYFCASSVGPSGGAGEQFFGPGTRLTVL.

J is TRBJ2-1 and V is TRBV18; 11 bases align to TRBD1. J was trimmed by 10 bases and V by 0 bases; bases with no gene match: 2. The CDR3 spans 14 residues. CDR1 KGHSH and CDR2 LQKENI come from the germline V gene. The CDR3 loop is CASSPPGQGGEQFF. DNA for the CDR3: TGTGCCAGCTCACCACCGGGACAGGGGGGAGAGCAGTTCTTC.

The chain joins TRBV25-1 to TRBJ2-7; the D is unclear. CDR1 and CDR2 from the germline V gene are MGHDK and SYGVNS. This CDR3 is built from 13 residues. Trimming cost V 4 bases and J 2 bases, with 9 bases left between them. CDR3 coding DNA: TGTGCCAGCAGTGGCGACTGGACCTACGAGCAGTACTTC. Its protein is CASSGDWTYEQYF.

The genes are TRBV27 and TRBJ1-2; D gene unclear. This CDR3 comprises 13 residues. V was pared by 7 bases and J by 3 bases, with 12 bases between. Germline values: CDR1 MNHEY, CDR2 SMNVEV (reference sequence). The DNA of the CDR3 is TGTGCCAGCAAATCCGCGATTCACTATGGCTACACCTTC. It codes for CASKSAIHYGYTF.

The J gene is TRBJ1-5, the V gene TRBV6-1; D remains unclear. The CDR3 consists of 16 residues. CDR1 is MNHNS, CDR2 SASEGT, per germline. V dropped 3 bases and J dropped 6 bases, with 18 bases sitting between them. The CDR3 loop is CASSDTPMALGQPQHF. The CDR3 region has the DNA TGTGCCAGCAGTGATACTCCCATGGCCCTGGGTCAGCCCCAGCATTTT.

This rearrangement joins TRBV18 to TRBJ1-3; no clear D gene. The CDR3 totals 16 residues. Germline lookup yields CDR1 KGHSH and CDR2 LQKENI. The V gene lost 3 bases and the J gene lost 4 bases, with 16 bases spanning the gap. This CDR3 reads CASSPRALEFGNTIYF. CDR3 in DNA: TGTGCCAGCTCACCTCGGGCCCTGGAATTCGGAAACACCATATATTTT.

The rearrangement uses TRBV27 and TRBJ1-4; 7 nucleotides agree with TRBD1. CDR1 MNHEY and CDR2 SMNVEV come from the germline V gene (reference sequence). V shed 5 bases, J shed 3 bases, and the junction held 6 bases outside the gene matches. The CDR3 is 15 residues long. The CDR3 region is CASSISGGANEKLFF. The CDR3 DNA is TGTGCCAGCAGTATCTCAGGGGGGGCTAATGAAAAACTGTTTTTT.

This chain connects TRBV6-5 to TRBJ1-2; no clear D gene. The CDR3 length is 14 residues. CDR1 is MNHEY, CDR2 SVGAGI, per germline. The V and J ends lost 0 bases and 2 bases respectively, with 7 bases between them. CDR3 DNA: TGTGCCAGCAGTTACTCGTGGCAGAACTATGGCTACACCTTC. Its translation: CASSYSWQNYGYTF.

The chain joins TRBV5-4 to TRBJ2-5; the match to TRBD1 covers 7 bases. This CDR3 spans 13 amino acids. With 2 bases clipped from V and 3 bases from J, the junction kept 1 base outside the gene matches. Germline V gives CDR1 SGHNT, CDR2 YYREEE (reference sequence). The CDR3 loop is CASSFGTEETQYF. The CDR3 coding sequence is TGTGCCAGCAGCTTCGGGACAGAAGAGACCCAGTACTTC.

This clone was picked up one time. The V and J genes are TRBV5-1 and TRBJ2-5; D unresolved. V lost 0 bases to trimming and J lost 1 base, with 7 bases between them. The CDR3 contains 14 residues. Germline values: CDR1 SGHRS, CDR2 YFSETQ. DNA of the CDR3: TGCGCCAGCAGCTTGGGTCTGCTCCAAGAGACCCAGTACTTC. This gives the protein CASSLGLLQETQYF.

V usage is TRBV7-9 and J usage is TRBJ1-2; D is unclear. The germline V gene encodes CDR1 SEHNR and CDR2 FQNEAQ (reference sequence). Trimming pared 7 bases from V and 5 bases from J, leaving 11 bases between. The CDR3 length is 12 residues. The CDR3, as DNA: TGTGCCAGCACCCCGGGGAGATATGGCTACACCTTC. Translation: CASTPGRYGYTF.

The chain carries TRBV19 and TRBJ2-5, with 9 bases matching TRBD1. Looked up from germline, CDR1 is LNHDA and CDR2 is SQIVND (reference sequence). J was trimmed by 2 bases and V by 6 bases; bases with no gene match: 4. The CDR3 contains 14 residues. In DNA, the CDR3 is TGTGCCAGTAGCTACGGGACAGGGCAAGAGACCCAGTACTTC. Translated, it gives CASSYGTGQETQYF.

This chain connects TRBV5-6 to TRBJ2-3; TRBD2 matches 7 bases. CDR3 length: 15 amino acids. Germline values: CDR1 SGHDT, CDR2 YYEEEE. V dropped 0 bases and J dropped 2; count of bases not matched to a gene: 3. For the CDR3, the DNA is TGTGCCAGCAGCTTGGGAGCGGGACTCACAGATACGCAGTATTTT. This gives the protein CASSLGAGLTDTQYF.

The chain employs TRBV7-3 and TRBJ2-1; 7 bases map to TRBD2. This CDR3 is 14 amino acids long. The J segment lost 4 bases and the V segment lost 5 bases, leaving 5 bases of the junction unmatched. Germline V CDR1 and CDR2: SGHTA, FQGTGA. The CDR3 region has the DNA TGTGCCAGCAGCCCCTGGGGGGGGTACAATGAGCAGTTCTTC. This codes for CASSPWGGYNEQFF.

The rearrangement joins TRBV5-1 to TRBJ2-1; 7 bases are a match to TRBD2. Germline CDR1 and CDR2: SGHRS and YFSETQ. The length of the CDR3 is 15 residues. The ends lost 0 bases at V and 3 bases at J; junction bases unmatched: 3. CDR3 protein: CASSLDGGIYNEQFF. The DNA of the CDR3 is TGCGCCAGCAGCTTGGACGGGGGGATCTACAATGAGCAGTTCTTC. Combining the CDR3 with reference TRBV5-1 and TRBJ2-1 gives the whole variable domain KAGVTQTPRYLIKTRGQQVTLSCSPISGHRSVSWYQQTPGQGLQFLFEYFSETQRNKGNFPGRFSGRQFSNSRSEMNVSTLELGDSALYLCASSLDGGIYNEQFFGPGTRLTVL.

This rearrangement joins TRBV4-1 to TRBJ1-2; tentative D call: TRBD1 (5 bases). The germline V gene has CDR1 MGHRA and CDR2 YSYEKL. This CDR3 spans 15 amino acids. Between the trimmed V and J ends, which lost 1 base and 5 bases, there was a span of 14 bases. CDR3 sequence (DNA): TGCGCCAGCAGCCAAGTGGCAGGGCCAAAATATGGCTACACCTTC. This encodes CASSQVAGPKYGYTF.

The V call is TRBV5-1, the J call TRBJ1-6; D may be TRBD1 (6 bases). Between the trimmed V and J ends, which lost 0 bases and 7 bases, there was a span of 14 bases. Germline V gene data show CDR1 as SGHRS and CDR2 as YFSETQ. There are 16 residues in the CDR3. The CDR3 DNA is TGCGCCAGCAGCTTGGATGGGTGGACAGTAAATTCACCCCTCCACTTT. Protein: CASSLDGWTVNSPLHF.